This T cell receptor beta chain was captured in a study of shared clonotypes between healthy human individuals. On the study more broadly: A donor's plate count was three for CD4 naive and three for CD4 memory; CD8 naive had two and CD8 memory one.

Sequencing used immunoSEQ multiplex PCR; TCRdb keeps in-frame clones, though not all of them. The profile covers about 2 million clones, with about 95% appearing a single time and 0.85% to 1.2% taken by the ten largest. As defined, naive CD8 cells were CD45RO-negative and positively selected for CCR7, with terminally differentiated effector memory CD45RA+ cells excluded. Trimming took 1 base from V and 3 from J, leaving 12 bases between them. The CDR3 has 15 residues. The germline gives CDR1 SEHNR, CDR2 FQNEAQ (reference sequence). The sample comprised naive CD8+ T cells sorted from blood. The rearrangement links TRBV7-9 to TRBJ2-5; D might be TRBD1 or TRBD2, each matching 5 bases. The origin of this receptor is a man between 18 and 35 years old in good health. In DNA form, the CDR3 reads TGTGCCAGCAGCTTAGGAGGGGAGCCTAAAGAGACCCAGTACTTC. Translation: CASSLGGEPKETQYF.